This T cell receptor beta chain was found in a study of T cells in narcolepsy. Study observations and caveats: No autoreactive T cell clone sequences appeared in some memory CD4+ repertoires. Comparing one patient's CSF and blood CD4+ clonotypes highlighted HCRT- and TRIB2-specific autoreactive clonotypes. Blood of same and different patients, but not healthy controls, reportedly held recurring autoreactive clonotypes.

The CDR3 loop spans 16 amino acids. Germline CDR1 is SGHTA and CDR2 is FQGNSA. The data were produced by immunoSEQ multiplex PCR, yet TCRdb's version contains in-frame clones alone and is incomplete. This table holds around 30,000 clones, roughly four fifths found once. Comments on this clone: Its target is not known. An end of the junction does not agree with germline; a read error may underlie this.

This receptor was taken from a human donor with narcolepsy. Sequenced input: CD45RA- memory CD4+ T cells from PBMCs. The J gene is TRBJ2-1, the V gene TRBV7-2; D gene unclear. The CDR3 here is CASSLGPEAAYNEQFF. DNA of the CDR3: TGTGCCAGCAGCTTAGGGCCAGAGGCGGCGTACAACGAGCAGTTCTTC.